The clone carrying this T cell receptor beta chain is deemed medium-sized. The sample belongs to a study of T cell changes during pregnancy in multiple sclerosis. Using immunoSEQ multiplex PCR, the repertoire was profiled, and TCRdb retains in-frame clones only, with some absent. The sample includes tens of thousands of clones, over 65% of them seen just once. The CDR3 has 12 residues. CDR1 is SQVTM and CDR2 is ANQGSEA in the germline V gene. Deletions cut 3 bases from V and 2 bases from J, with 7 bases between. The sample consisted of CD8+ T cells from peripheral blood mononuclear cells, taken before pregnancy. The sequence was obtained from a female donor with multiple sclerosis, enrolled in a pregnancy study. The chain links TRBV29-1 to TRBJ1-1; D is unresolved. The CDR3 reads CSVEVSNTEAFF. The CDR3 nucleotides read TGCAGCGTTGAGGTCAGTAACACTGAAGCTTTCTTT.